This TCR beta chain was observed in a study of early T cells in non-severe SARS-CoV-2 infection. Many counts were recorded for this clonotype. Each CDR3 protein is one row after TCRdb ran MiXCR on the 5' RACE reads. The sample records nearly 90,000 distinct CDR3 sequences, around an eighth being singletons. Germline-derived CDR1 and CDR2 are GTSNPN and SVGIG (reference sequence). V dropped 4 bases and J dropped 1; count of bases not matched to a gene: 0. The CDR3 consists of 14 residues. The sample comprised whole blood. The TCR was taken from an adult who was a healthcare worker with PCR-confirmed SARS-CoV-2 infection or an uninfected control (not recorded which). The gene calls are TRBV30 and TRBJ2-4; 11 positions match TRBD2. CDR3 DNA: TGTGCCTGGACTAGCGGGAGGGCCAAAAACATTCAGTACTTC. Its protein product is CAWTSGRAKNIQYF.